The following is a T cell receptor (beta chain) sequence with its context. TCRdb's copy holds only in-frame clones and misses some; the assay was immunoSEQ multiplex PCR. The sample lists about 27,000 clones, less than 80% occurring once. This entry belongs to a study of PD-1 blockade in classical Hodgkin lymphoma. CDR3 length equals 14 residues. Looked up from germline, CDR1 is LNHDA and CDR2 is SQIVND (reference sequence). Trimming shortened V by 7 bases and J by 4 bases, and 16 bases separated the two germline ends. Every patient experienced relapse after autologous stem cell transplantation, and brentuximab vedotin exposure varied.

The sequence derives from a human donor with classical Hodgkin lymphoma. The V call is TRBV19, the J call TRBJ1-2; D is perhaps TRBD1 (5 bases). Here the sequenced sample was peripheral blood mononuclear cells (PBMCs), taken before the second cycle of nivolumab. The CDR3 nucleotides are TGTGCCAGTACGACAGCCAAACTCGGCTATGGCTACACCTTC. This codes for CASTTAKLGYGYTF.